Presented here are 21 T cell receptor beta chains from one specimen sequenced in a study of blood T cell repertoires in COVID-19. Clones were sequenced by immunoSEQ multiplex PCR, and TCRdb holds only the in-frame ones, with some missing. The top ten clones hold roughly 12% of a sample with hundreds of thousands of clones, roughly 88% of them seen once. The sequenced sample consisted of peripheral blood. The receptor set was obtained from a woman aged 45-60 years with COVID-19, enrolled during active disease.

The chain joins TRBV29-1 to TRBJ1-5, with no clear D. The CDR3 is 12 residues long. The ends were cut back, 6 bases at V and 11 bases at J, with 17 bases in the middle. Germline-derived CDR1 and CDR2 are SQVTM and ANQGSEA. The CDR3 loop is CSVSTPRATQHF. As DNA, the CDR3 is TGCAGCGTCTCGACACCGAGGGCGACCCAGCATTTT.

This clone was observed a few times. This sequence joins TRBV19 and TRBJ1-1; a weak D match, TRBD1 (6 bases). This CDR3 comprises 14 residues. Germline loops: CDR1 LNHDA, CDR2 SQIVND (reference sequence). V lost 6 bases and J lost 11, with 22 bases in between. The CDR3 DNA reads as TGTGCCAGTAGGACCGAGGACAGAGACATTAGGGCTTTCTTT. Its protein is CASRTEDRDIRAFF.

The chain joins TRBV24-1 to TRBJ1-2, with D uncertain. Trimming stripped 3 bases from V and 8 bases from J, with 15 bases between. CDR3 size: 14 residues. From germline, CDR1 is KGHDR and CDR2 SFDVKD. The CDR3 sequence: CATSDPGLTYGYTF. The CDR3 nucleotides read TGTGCCACCAGTGATCCAGGACTAACCTACGGCTACACCTTC.

The rearrangement joins TRBV7-3 to TRBJ1-5; 7 bases agree with TRBD1. Per the germline V gene, CDR1 is SGHTA and CDR2 is FQGTGA. The V segment lost 4 bases and the J segment 0 bases; nucleotides outside the gene matches: 3. This CDR3 region has 15 residues. Written as DNA, the CDR3 is TGTGCCAGCAGCTCGGGGACAGATAGCAATCAGCCCCAGCATTTT. Protein sequence: CASSSGTDSNQPQHF.

V and J are TRBV28 and TRBJ1-4; perhaps TRBD1 as D (5 bases). Germline CDR1 is MDHEN and CDR2 is SYDVKM. The CDR3 runs to 15 residues. V lost 3 bases, J lost 7 bases, and 15 bases lay in between. CDR3 residues: CASSFTVQGGEKLFF. The CDR3 bases are TGTGCCAGCAGTTTTACTGTCCAGGGAGGTGAAAAACTGTTTTTT. The full variable domain, with the rest looked up from reference TRBV28 and TRBJ1-4, is DVKVTQSSRYLVKRTGEKVFLECVQDMDHENMFWYRQDPGLGLRLIYFSYDVKMKEKGDIPEGYSVSREKKERFSLILESASTNQTSMYLCASSFTVQGGEKLFFGSGTQLSVL.

About this clone itself: This same CDR3 is encoded by further DNA sequences in the sample. The J gene is TRBJ2-1, the V gene TRBV28, with TRBD1 as a possible D gene (7 bases). V was clipped by 6 bases and J by 5 bases, with 17 bases between them. The CDR3 runs 15 residues. CDR1 is MDHEN, CDR2 SYDVKM, per germline. CDR3 sequence reads: CASRPGGGEDNEQFF. CDR3 nucleotide sequence: TGTGCCAGCAGGCCAGGAGGGGGCGAGGACAATGAGCAGTTCTTC.

Remarks on this clone: One end of the junction does not line up with germline, which may come from a read error. The chain uses TRBV9 and TRBJ2-1; 10 nucleotides line up with TRBD2. Germline CDR1 reads SGDLS; CDR2 reads YYNGEE. This CDR3 has 16 residues. The CDR3 sequence is CASRVGGAGGPNEQFF. The CDR3 nucleotides are TGTGCCAGCCGCGTAGGGGGAGCGGGGGGGCCCAATGAGCAGTTCTTC.

The chain combines TRBV5-1 with TRBJ2-2; D gene uncertain. The CDR3 is 12 residues long. Germline CDR1 SGHRS, CDR2 YFSETQ. The V end lost 2 bases, the J end lost 6 bases, and 5 bases lay between the germline ends. The CDR3 reads CASSLSAGELFF. The CDR3 DNA follows: TGCGCCAGCAGCTTATCTGCCGGGGAGCTGTTTTTT. Full variable domain (rest looked up from reference TRBV5-1 and TRBJ2-2): KAGVTQTPRYLIKTRGQQVTLSCSPISGHRSVSWYQQTPGQGLQFLFEYFSETQRNKGNFPGRFSGRQFSNSRSEMNVSTLELGDSALYLCASSLSAGELFFGEGSRLTVL.

This clone was seen ten or more times. J is TRBJ1-1 and V is TRBV6-5; TRBD1 might be the D (5 bases). CDR3 length: 13 residues. The germline gives CDR1 MNHEY, CDR2 SVGAGI. V lost 8 bases to trimming and J lost 1 base, with 11 bases between them. The chain's CDR3 is CASHWGGNTEAFF. CDR3 DNA sequence: TGTGCCAGCCATTGGGGGGGGAACACTGAAGCTTTCTTT.

The V and J genes are TRBV13 and TRBJ2-7; 7 positions agree with TRBD1. CDR1 is PRHDT and CDR2 is FYEKMQ in the germline V gene (reference sequence). The CDR3 spans 14 residues. Losses at the gene ends were 5 bases for V and 1 base for J; bases not matched to a gene: 5. CDR3 bases: TGTGCCAGCAGCATCCGGGACAGATCCTACGAGCAGTACTTC. Amino acids: CASSIRDRSYEQYF.

J is TRBJ1-5 and V is TRBV7-2; D is perhaps TRBD1 (6 bases). The germline gives CDR1 SGHTA, CDR2 FQGNSA. V was trimmed by 5 bases and J by 6 bases, leaving 17 bases between them. CDR3 length: 15 residues. The CDR3 region is CASSRLGGIGQPQHF. The CDR3 DNA follows: TGTGCCAGCAGCCGCCTAGGGGGTATCGGTCAGCCCCAGCATTTT.

J is TRBJ2-7 and V is TRBV2; a weak D match, TRBD1 (5 bases). The V gene lost 3 bases and the J gene lost 2 bases, with 14 bases spanning the gap. From germline, CDR1 is SNHLY and CDR2 FYNNEI. The CDR3 extends over 15 amino acids. The CDR3 DNA follows: TGTGCCAGCAGTGAGCAAGGACAATCCACCTACGAGCAGTACTTC. The encoded protein is CASSEQGQSTYEQYF. Filled out from reference TRBV2 and TRBJ2-7, the complete variable domain reads EPEVTQTPSHQVTQMGQEVILRCVPISNHLYFYWYRQILGQKVEFLVSFYNNEISEKSEIFDDQFSVERPDGSNFTLKIRSTKLEDSAMYFCASSEQGQSTYEQYFGPGTRLTVT.

CDR3 amino acids: CASSWTGDEKLFF. CDR3 bases: TGTGCCAGCAGCTGGACAGGGGATGAAAAACTGTTTTTT. J is TRBJ1-4 and V is TRBV5-5; TRBD1 aligns across 9 bases. CDR3 length equals 13 residues. V lost 3 bases to trimming and J lost 6 bases; unmatched junction nucleotides: 0. The germline V gene has CDR1 SGHKS and CDR2 YYEKEE (reference sequence). Full variable domain (outside the CDR3, taken from reference TRBV5-5 and TRBJ1-4): DAGVTQSPTHLIKTRGQQVTLRCSPISGHKSVSWYQQVLGQGPQFIFQYYEKEERGRGNFPDRFSARQFPNYSSELNVNALLLGDSALYLCASSWTGDEKLFFGSGTQLSVL.

The V and J genes are TRBV6-1 and TRBJ1-2, with D possibly being TRBD1 (6 bases). Trimming left V 3 bases short and J 4 bases short, with 18 bases between. CDR3 size: 16 residues. Germline lookup yields CDR1 MNHNS and CDR2 SASEGT. The CDR3 loop is CASSENRVFQIYGYTF. The CDR3 bases are TGTGCCAGCAGTGAGAACAGGGTATTTCAAATCTATGGCTACACCTTC.

The chain has TRBV29-1 and TRBJ2-7; possible D gene TRBD1, 6 bases. CDR3 length: 12 residues. V lost 3 bases to trimming and J lost 6 bases, with 12 bases between them. CDR1 is SQVTM and CDR2 is ANQGSEA in the germline V gene. The CDR3 region has the DNA TGCAGCGTTGATCGGCTAGGGGGCGAGCAGTACTTC. Protein sequence: CSVDRLGGEQYF.

This chain links TRBV3-1 (or the pseudogene TRBV3-2) with TRBJ1-2; D remains ambiguous. This CDR3 comprises 12 residues. Germline loops: CDR1 LGHDT, CDR2 YNNKEL (reference sequence). Trimming removed 4 bases at V and 4 bases at J, with 7 bases between. Written as DNA, the CDR3 is TGTGCCAGCAGCCCCGGGGTCTATGGCTACACCTTC. Translated, it gives CASSPGVYGYTF.

This clone appeared a few times. J is TRBJ1-6 and V is TRBV19, with 7 bases lining up with TRBD1. V lost 5 bases and J lost 9; bases outside the gene matches: 7. The germline V gene has CDR1 LNHDA and CDR2 SQIVND (reference sequence). The CDR3 consists of 14 residues. The CDR3 sequence: CASSGGQDGSPLHF. CDR3 bases: TGTGCCAGTAGTGGAGGACAGGACGGTTCACCCCTCCACTTT.

This chain joins TRBV2 and TRBJ2-1, with 12 bases that match TRBD2. This CDR3 region has 19 residues. The V segment lost 5 bases and the J segment 2 bases; nucleotides outside the gene matches: 13. Looked up from germline, CDR1 is SNHLY and CDR2 is FYNNEI. CDR3 sequence (DNA): TGTGCCAGCAGTTCCCCTCTGACTAGCGGGGGCGCTACCTACAATGAGCAGTTCTTC. This codes for CASSSPLTSGGATYNEQFF.

The chain couples TRBV6-6 to TRBJ2-7; the D is unclear. CDR3 length equals 12 residues. Per the germline V gene, CDR1 is MNHNY and CDR2 is SVGAGI (reference sequence). Trimming took 2 bases from V and 3 from J, leaving 5 bases between them. CDR3 DNA: TGTGCCAGCAGTTACAGCCGCTACGAGCAGTACTTC. Residues: CASSYSRYEQYF.

This clone came up a few times. The chain carries TRBV5-1 and TRBJ1-5; D remains unclear. V was cut by 2 bases and J by 2 bases, with 8 bases left in between. The V gene's germline CDR1 is SGHRS and CDR2 YFSETQ. This CDR3 is 14 amino acids long. DNA of the CDR3: TGCGCCAGCAGCTTTGGCCCTGGCAATCAGCCCCAGCATTTT. This sequence encodes CASSFGPGNQPQHF.

Only a few counts were recorded for this clone. The rearrangement joins TRBV24-1 to TRBJ1-5; weak D call: TRBD1 (5 bases). The CDR3 has 17 residues. Trimming left V 3 bases short and J 4 bases short, with 18 bases between. The germline V gene has CDR1 KGHDR and CDR2 SFDVKD. The CDR3 DNA sequence: TGTGCCACCAGTGATCCAACCGGAGGGGCGGATAATCAGCCCCAGCATTTT. It translates to CATSDPTGGADNQPQHF.